These 26 T cell receptor beta chains were sequenced from one sample in a study of blood T cell repertoires in COVID-19. TCRdb's copy holds only in-frame clones and misses some; the assay was immunoSEQ multiplex PCR. The data show about 180,000 clones, roughly 86% seen once. Material for sequencing was peripheral blood. These receptors were obtained from a man between 35 and 55 years old with active or convalescent COVID-19.

This chain links TRBV28 with TRBJ1-3, with 8 bases fitting TRBD1. V shed 5 bases, J shed 2 bases, and the junction held 2 bases outside the gene matches. Germline V lookup: CDR1 MDHEN, CDR2 SYDVKM. The CDR3 contains 14 residues. The CDR3 spells CASSPGGPGNTIYF. The CDR3 DNA sequence: TGTGCCAGCAGTCCAGGGGGCCCTGGAAACACCATATATTTT.

Concerning this clone: This sample includes further DNA sequences coding for the same CDR3. The chain uses TRBV20-1 and TRBJ2-1; a weak D match, TRBD1 (6 bases). Per the germline V gene, CDR1 is DFQATT and CDR2 is SNEGSKA (reference sequence). The CDR3 sequence is 11 residues long. The V end lost 6 bases, the J end lost 7 bases, and 10 bases lay between the germline ends. The CDR3 region has the DNA TGCAGTGCCCGGCAGGGGAATGAGCAGTTCTTC. It translates to CSARQGNEQFF.

The chain combines TRBV7-9 with TRBJ1-1; D is uncertain. The CDR3 totals 13 residues. CDR1 SEHNR and CDR2 FQNEAQ come from the germline V gene (reference sequence). V was shortened by 6 bases and J by 3 bases, with 11 bases between the two germline ends. CDR3 nucleotides: TGTGCCAGCAGTTCGGTCGGGGACACTGAAGCTTTCTTT. This gives the protein CASSSVGDTEAFF.

The rearrangement joins TRBV6-5 to TRBJ1-2; D is undetermined. V was cut by 8 bases and J by 3 bases, with 19 bases left in between. The CDR3 is 15 residues long. Germline V CDR1 and CDR2: MNHEY, SVGAGI. The CDR3 region is CASLGGLSGDYGYTF. The CDR3 DNA reads as TGTGCCAGCCTCGGCGGGTTGTCCGGGGACTATGGCTACACCTTC.

J is TRBJ2-7 and V is TRBV5-1; 7 bases fit TRBD1. J was trimmed by 3 bases and V by 7 bases; bases with no gene match: 10. The length of the CDR3 is 14 residues. In germline, CDR1 is SGHRS, CDR2 YFSETQ. In DNA, the CDR3 is TGCGCCAGCTCCTTCGACAGGGACGTCTACGAGCAGTACTTC. Protein sequence: CASSFDRDVYEQYF.

This clone was seen once. The chain couples TRBV29-1 to TRBJ1-2; D is possibly TRBD1 (5 bases). Germline V CDR1 and CDR2: SQVTM, ANQGSEA. CDR3 length: 13 amino acids. V was clipped by 4 bases and J by 8 bases, with 17 bases between them. CDR3 loop: CSVVQGLGGGYTF. The CDR3 DNA reads TGCAGCGTTGTCCAGGGACTTGGAGGGGGCTACACCTTC.

The gene calls are TRBV11-2 and TRBJ1-2; D possibly corresponds to TRBD1 (6 bases). The length of the CDR3 is 14 residues. V shed 2 bases and J shed 6 bases, with 13 bases lying between them. CDR1 is SGHAT, CDR2 FQNNGV, per germline. CDR3 DNA: TGTGCCAGCAGCTTATGGGGACACCGAGATGGCTACACCTTC. This gives the protein CASSLWGHRDGYTF.

The J gene is TRBJ2-7, the V gene TRBV27, with D perhaps TRBD2 (6 bases). Germline V gene lookup returns CDR1 MNHEY and CDR2 SMNVEV (reference sequence). The ends were cut back, 8 bases at V and 2 bases at J, with 19 bases in the middle. This CDR3 contains 15 residues. This CDR3 is CASAPGGALPYEQYF. DNA of the CDR3: TGTGCCAGCGCCCCTGGCGGGGCCCTCCCCTACGAGCAGTACTTC.

The rearrangement uses TRBV2 and TRBJ1-5, with TRBD1 identical over 9 bases. Germline V gene sequence: CDR1 SNHLY, CDR2 FYNNEI. V was clipped by 6 bases and J by 3 bases; unmatched bases: 6. This CDR3 contains 15 residues. This CDR3 reads CASSRDREYNQPQHF. Here the CDR3 DNA reads TGTGCCAGCAGCCGGGACAGGGAGTACAATCAGCCCCAGCATTTT.

V gene TRBV7-8 combines with J gene TRBJ2-7; 7 nucleotides match TRBD1. The trim removed 4 bases at V and 0 bases at J, leaving 3 bases unmatched. This CDR3 has 14 amino acids. From germline, CDR1 is SGHVS and CDR2 FQNEAQ. The CDR3 protein is CASSYRDSSYEQYF. The CDR3 region has the DNA TGTGCCAGCAGCTACCGGGACAGCTCCTACGAGCAGTACTTC.

The V gene is TRBV20-1, the J gene TRBJ2-7; 11 positions match TRBD1. The CDR3 length is 14 residues. J gave up 5 bases and V 3 bases, and 6 bases lay outside the gene matches. The germline CDR1 and CDR2 sequences are DFQATT and SNEGSKA (reference sequence). The CDR3 sequence is CSASSGQGVNEQYF. The CDR3 coding sequence is TGCAGTGCTAGTTCGGGACAGGGGGTTAACGAGCAGTACTTC.

The chain carries TRBV11-2 and TRBJ1-3, with a weak D call TRBD1 (6 bases). With 6 bases removed from V and 4 bases from J, the gap between germline ends came to 16 bases. This CDR3 spans 15 amino acids. Germline values: CDR1 SGHAT, CDR2 FQNNGV. The CDR3 nucleotides read TGTGCCAGCAGATCACTCACAGGGCCAGGAAACACCATATATTTT. Its protein product is CASRSLTGPGNTIYF.

The chain links TRBV7-9 to TRBJ2-3; 7 bases are a match to TRBD1. Germline values: CDR1 SEHNR, CDR2 FQNEAQ (reference sequence). V trimming: 5 bases; J trimming: 6 bases; junction bases outside the gene matches: 8. The CDR3 sequence is 14 residues long. The CDR3 loop is CASSKTGVRDTQYF. The DNA for the CDR3 is TGTGCCAGCAGCAAAACAGGGGTGCGGGATACGCAGTATTTT.

This chain joins TRBV5-4 and TRBJ1-1; a possible D gene is TRBD1 (5 bases). Deletions cut 0 bases from V and 0 bases from J, with 12 bases between. CDR3 length equals 16 residues. CDR1 is SGHNT and CDR2 is YYREEE in the germline V gene (reference sequence). The CDR3 spells CASSLAKGYMNTEAFF. The DNA of the CDR3 is TGTGCCAGCAGCTTGGCCAAGGGGTACATGAACACTGAAGCTTTCTTT.

This clone was found a few times. The rearrangement joins TRBV19 to TRBJ1-6; 9 nucleotides agree with TRBD1. V lost 9 bases, J lost 7 bases, and 7 bases stayed unmatched. This CDR3 is built from 14 residues. Germline values: CDR1 LNHDA, CDR2 SQIVND (reference sequence). The DNA for the CDR3 is TGTGCCAGCATGAGGACAGGGGACAATTCACCCCTCCACTTT. This gives the protein CASMRTGDNSPLHF.

The chain uses TRBV28 and TRBJ1-1; a weak D match, TRBD1 (6 bases). The CDR3 is 13 amino acids. Germline assignment: CDR1 MDHEN and CDR2 SYDVKM. V was trimmed by 5 bases and J by 7 bases, leaving 14 bases between them. The CDR3 sequence: CASSPTGQNEAFF. CDR3 coding DNA: TGTGCCAGCAGTCCGACAGGACAAAATGAAGCTTTCTTT.

This chain links TRBV19 with TRBJ1-5; D gene ambiguous. Trimming took off 3 bases at V and 2 bases at J, with 11 bases between the two ends. The CDR3 covers 15 residues. CDR1 is LNHDA, CDR2 SQIVND, per germline (reference sequence). The CDR3 sequence: CASSMLSQGNQPQHF. In DNA form, the CDR3 reads TGTGCCAGTAGTATGTTAAGCCAGGGCAATCAGCCCCAGCATTTT.

This chain joins TRBV18 and TRBJ2-7; tentative D call: TRBD2 (5 bases). The germline V and J ends were trimmed by 2 bases and 6 bases, with 11 bases remaining between them. The CDR3 contains 13 residues. Per germline, CDR1 KGHSH and CDR2 LQKENI. The CDR3 DNA is TGTGCCAGCTCACCAAGTTCTGGAGGCGAGCAGTACTTC. Translation gives CASSPSSGGEQYF.

The chain couples TRBV7-9 to TRBJ1-2, with no clear D. The CDR3 covers 14 residues. Germline V gene data show CDR1 as SEHNR and CDR2 as FQNEAQ (reference sequence). The V end lost 1 base, the J end lost 3 bases, and 9 bases lay between the germline ends. CDR3 residues: CASSLGSPYYGYTF. The CDR3 DNA follows: TGTGCCAGCAGCTTAGGTAGCCCTTACTATGGCTACACCTTC.

Comments on this clone: Distinct nucleotide sequences in the sample also encode this CDR3. The chain uses TRBV4-1 and TRBJ1-4; no definite D call. CDR3 length: 13 residues. The V end lost 1 base, the J end lost 5 bases, and 5 bases lay between the germline ends. The germline CDR1 and CDR2 sequences are MGHRA and YSYEKL. The CDR3, as DNA: TGCGCCAGCAGCCAAGGCGGGAATGAAAAACTGTTTTTT. Its translation is CASSQGGNEKLFF.

J is TRBJ2-2 and V is TRBV6-1; possibly TRBD1 for D (6 bases). Between the trimmed V and J ends, which lost 3 bases and 3 bases, there was a span of 11 bases. CDR1 is MNHNS and CDR2 is SASEGT in the germline V gene. The CDR3 length is 15 residues. The CDR3 bases are TGTGCCAGCAGTGAGGGGGCGACGGACACCGGGGAGCTGTTTTTT. It translates to CASSEGATDTGELFF.

The V and J genes are TRBV27 and TRBJ2-5, with 9 bases lining up with TRBD1. This CDR3 contains 16 residues. V lost 4 bases to trimming and J lost 5 bases; unmatched junction nucleotides: 11. CDR1 is MNHEY, CDR2 SMNVEV, per germline (reference sequence). In DNA form, the CDR3 reads TGTGCCAGCAGTTCGTCCGGGCAGGACAGGGGTGAGACCCAGTACTTC. Its protein is CASSSSGQDRGETQYF.

The chain employs TRBV12-3 or TRBV12-4 and TRBJ1-2, with D possibly being TRBD1 (6 bases). CDR3 length equals 13 residues. V lost 6 bases and J lost 2, with 10 bases in between. The CDR3 reads CASSLGQNYGYTF. CDR3 bases: TGTGCCAGCAGCCTAGGACAGAACTATGGCTACACCTTC.

This sequence joins TRBV11-2 and TRBJ1-1; D ambiguous. The CDR3 sequence is 15 residues long. Germline CDR1 SGHAT, CDR2 FQNNGV. V dropped 5 bases and J dropped 1 base, with 14 bases sitting between them. CDR3 sequence reads: CASSPGRLGNTEAFF. CDR3 nucleotides: TGTGCCAGCAGCCCCGGGAGGCTAGGGAACACTGAAGCTTTCTTT.

The chain is built from TRBV30 and TRBJ1-4; D gene unclear. Germline CDR1 and CDR2: GTSNPN and SVGIG (reference sequence). The CDR3 has 16 residues. Trimming removed 0 bases at V and 4 bases at J, with 15 bases between. Written as DNA, the CDR3 is TGTGCCTGGAGTGTAAGATATGCGAAAGATAATGAAAAACTGTTTTTT. Translating gives CAWSVRYAKDNEKLFF.

The chain has TRBV19 and TRBJ1-5; 7 bases align to TRBD1. J gave up 6 bases and V 7 bases, and 6 bases lay outside the gene matches. In germline, CDR1 is LNHDA, CDR2 SQIVND (reference sequence). The CDR3 is made up of 13 amino acids. CDR3: CASTKGAPQPQHF. CDR3 DNA: TGTGCCAGTACCAAGGGGGCTCCTCAGCCCCAGCATTTT.